A selection of T cell receptor beta chains follows, all from one sample in a study of T cell responses to AZD1222 COVID-19 vaccine. Produced via immunoSEQ multiplex PCR; TCRdb's table is partial and in-frame only. The sample includes 130,000 to 150,000 clones, about 91% of them seen just once. Sequencing used peripheral blood, obtained on day 0 of AZD1222 vaccination. The receptors stem from an adult in good health. CDR3s include the opening cysteine and the closing phenylalanine or tryptophan. Each record gives: clone size, V gene, D gene, J gene, CDR3 DNA, CDR3 protein. The D gene is left open where the match is weak. Size values are once, few and many counts, or a class for expanded clones, and some rows have none.

size: NA; V: TRBV11-2; D: NA; J: TRBJ2-5; DNA: TGTGCCAGCAGCTTATCTGGCGGGGCCTCCTGGTTGGAGACCCAGTACTTC; CDR3: CASSLSGGASWLETQYF
size: NA; V: TRBV7-8; D: NA; J: TRBJ1-5; DNA: TGTGCCAGCAGTTGGACGCGGGGAAGTCAGCCCCAGCATTTT; CDR3: CASSWTRGSQPQHF
size: few; V: TRBV6-4; D: NA; J: TRBJ2-7; DNA: TGTGCCAGCAGTGACCCCGATCCCTACGAGCAGTACTTC; CDR3: CASSDPDPYEQYF
size: NA; V: TRBV30; D: NA; J: TRBJ1-3; DNA: TGTGCCTGGAGTCGATTTACCGTCAGGGTCTCTGGAAACACCATATATTTT; CDR3: CAWSRFTVRVSGNTIYF
size: NA; V: TRBV6-5; D: NA; J: TRBJ1-1; DNA: TGTGCCAGCAGTTACTTGAACGGGTTTGAAGCTTTCTTT; CDR3: CASSYLNGFEAFF
size: NA; V: TRBV5-4; D: NA; J: TRBJ2-7; DNA: TGTGCCAGCAGCTCTGGCCGGAGCTCCTACGAGCAGTACTTC; CDR3: CASSSGRSSYEQYF
size: NA; V: TRBV10-3; D: NA; J: TRBJ2-3; DNA: TGTGCCATCAGTGAGGGTCACGCTCGGAGCACAGATACGCAGTATTTT; CDR3: CAISEGHARSTDTQYF
size: NA; V: TRBV7-2; D: NA; J: TRBJ2-4; DNA: TGTGCCAGCAGCTTAGGACAGATCAACATTCAGTACTTC; CDR3: CASSLGQINIQYF
size: NA; V: TRBV28; D: NA; J: TRBJ1-5; DNA: TGTGCCAGCAGCGGAAGCAATCAGCCCCAGCATTTT; CDR3: CASSGSNQPQHF
size: once; V: TRBV10-2; D: NA; J: TRBJ2-5; DNA: TGCGCCAGCAGTGAGACAGGGCTGGAGACCCAGTACTTC; CDR3: CASSETGLETQYF
size: NA; V: TRBV11-2; D: NA; J: TRBJ1-6; DNA: TGTGCCAGCAGCTGGCAGGCCAGTCCTTACTCCTATAATTCACCCCTCCACTTT; CDR3: CASSWQASPYSYNSPLHF
size: NA; V: TRBV28; D: TRBD1; J: TRBJ2-2; DNA: TGTGCCAGCAGCACTTACGGACAGGGGGCGGTCACCGGGGAGCTGTTTTTT; CDR3: CASSTYGQGAVTGELFF
size: NA; V: TRBV7-9; D: TRBD2; J: TRBJ2-2; DNA: TGTGCCAGCCTCCCTAGCGGGGGAACCGGGGAGCTGTTTTTT; CDR3: CASLPSGGTGELFF
size: NA; V: TRBV2; D: NA; J: TRBJ2-7; DNA: TGTGCCAGCACAGGGATAAGTTTGACAGTCGACGAGCAGTACTTC; CDR3: CASTGISLTVDEQYF
size: NA; V: TRBV4-1; D: TRBD1; J: TRBJ2-7; DNA: TGCGCCAGCAGCCAAGGGCCCGGGACAGGCCCCTACGAGCAGTACTTC; CDR3: CASSQGPGTGPYEQYF
size: NA; V: TRBV11-2; D: NA; J: TRBJ2-2; DNA: TGTGCCAGCAGTACCCCGGAGGGCGTACGGACCGGGGAGCTGTTTTTT; CDR3: CASSTPEGVRTGELFF
size: NA; V: TRBV7-9; D: NA; J: TRBJ1-2; DNA: TGTGCCAGCAGCCCCAGACAGGATGCCTATGGCTACACCTTC; CDR3: CASSPRQDAYGYTF
size: NA; V: TRBV6-9; D: NA; J: TRBJ2-7; DNA: TGTGCCAGCAGTTCCGGGACCCTGGCCTACGAGCAGTACTTC; CDR3: CASSSGTLAYEQYF
size: once; V: TRBV25-1; D: NA; J: TRBJ2-2; DNA: TGTGCCAGCAGTGAATCCACCGAGGGGGGCACCGGGGAGCTGTTTTTT; CDR3: CASSESTEGGTGELFF
size: few; V: TRBV29-1; D: TRBD1; J: TRBJ2-7; DNA: TGCAGCGTTGAGGACAGGGATCATTCCTACGAGCAGTACTTC; CDR3: CSVEDRDHSYEQYF
size: NA; V: TRBV5-6; D: NA; J: TRBJ2-7; DNA: TGTGCCAGCAGCTATAGGGGCCCCTACGAGCAGTACTTC; CDR3: CASSYRGPYEQYF
size: NA; V: TRBV7-8; D: TRBD1; J: TRBJ1-5; DNA: TGTGCCAGCAGCTCTTCCGGGACAGGGGTTCAGCCCCAGCATTTT; CDR3: CASSSSGTGVQPQHF
size: NA; V: TRBV5-4; D: NA; J: TRBJ1-1; DNA: TGTGCCAGCAGCGAGGAGGTGTTTGGGAACACTGAAGCTTTCTTT; CDR3: CASSEEVFGNTEAFF
size: NA; V: TRBV20-1; D: NA; J: TRBJ2-3; DNA: TGCAGTGCTGGCCTGGGAGATACGCAGTATTTT; CDR3: CSAGLGDTQYF
size: few; V: TRBV30; D: NA; J: TRBJ2-7; DNA: TGTGCCTGGAGCGCCGGGACCCACTACGAGCAGTACTTC; CDR3: CAWSAGTHYEQYF
size: NA; V: TRBV5-1; D: TRBD1; J: TRBJ2-7; DNA: TGCGCCAGCAGCAGAGGGACAGGGGGCTACGAGCAGTACTTC; CDR3: CASSRGTGGYEQYF
size: NA; V: TRBV21-1; D: NA; J: TRBJ1-5; DNA: TGTGCCAGCAGCGGGAGGAGAGGGGGCAATCAGCCCCAGCATTTT; CDR3: CASSGRRGGNQPQHF
size: NA; V: TRBV6-2/TRBV6-3; D: NA; J: TRBJ1-5; DNA: TGTGCCAGCAGCCCTGGAGGACAGCCCCAGCATTTT; CDR3: CASSPGGQPQHF
size: NA; V: TRBV6-5; D: NA; J: TRBJ1-5; DNA: TGTGCCAGCAGAGGGGAGATTTCACCGAATCCCCAGCATTTT; CDR3: CASRGEISPNPQHF
size: NA; V: TRBV4-1; D: NA; J: TRBJ1-4; DNA: TGCGCCAGCAGCCAAGTTTTTATCGGCTTCCCGACCCCAACTAATGAAAAACTGTTTTTT; CDR3: CASSQVFIGFPTPTNEKLFF
size: NA; V: TRBV6-4; D: NA; J: TRBJ2-5; DNA: TGTGCCAGCAGCCCCGGGATGGAGGGGGAGACCCAGTACTTC; CDR3: CASSPGMEGETQYF
size: NA; V: TRBV5-1; D: NA; J: TRBJ1-1; DNA: TGCGCCAGCAGCTTGAGTTCGGCGAACACTGAAGCTTTCTTT; CDR3: CASSLSSANTEAFF
size: NA; V: TRBV7-6; D: TRBD2; J: TRBJ2-2; DNA: TGTGCCAGCAGCCCCACTAGCGGGGGACACACCGGGGAGCTGTTTTTT; CDR3: CASSPTSGGHTGELFF
size: once; V: TRBV4-3; D: NA; J: TRBJ1-4; DNA: TGCGCCAGCAGCCAAGCACTTACTGAAAAACTGTTTTTT; CDR3: CASSQALTEKLFF
size: NA; V: TRBV7-2; D: TRBD1; J: TRBJ2-7; DNA: TGTGCCAGCAGCTTAGTAGGGACAGGGGCCGGCTACGAGCAGTACTTC; CDR3: CASSLVGTGAGYEQYF
size: NA; V: TRBV7-8; D: TRBD1; J: TRBJ2-7; DNA: TGTGCCAGCAGCTCCACCGGGACAGACCCCGAGCAGTACTTC; CDR3: CASSSTGTDPEQYF
size: NA; V: TRBV7-2; D: NA; J: TRBJ1-1; DNA: TGTGCCAGCAGCTTAGATCCAGGGCTCTGGTCTGAAGCTTTCTTT; CDR3: CASSLDPGLWSEAFF
size: once; V: TRBV10-3; D: NA; J: TRBJ1-4; DNA: TGTGCCATCAAGGCGGCAACTAATGAAAAACTGTTTTTT; CDR3: CAIKAATNEKLFF
size: few; V: TRBV4-3; D: NA; J: TRBJ2-7; DNA: TGCGCCAGCAGCCAAGATATCGGGGTAGCCTACGAGCAGTACTTC; CDR3: CASSQDIGVAYEQYF
size: NA; V: TRBV7-8; D: NA; J: TRBJ1-2; DNA: TGTGCCAGCAGCTTAGGGGTTGGGACTTATGGCTACACCTTC; CDR3: CASSLGVGTYGYTF
size: NA; V: TRBV21-1; D: NA; J: TRBJ2-7; DNA: TGTGCCAGCAGCTCCCGTGGAGAGGGCAGGGCTCGGGGCGAGCAGTACTTC; CDR3: CASSSRGEGRARGEQYF